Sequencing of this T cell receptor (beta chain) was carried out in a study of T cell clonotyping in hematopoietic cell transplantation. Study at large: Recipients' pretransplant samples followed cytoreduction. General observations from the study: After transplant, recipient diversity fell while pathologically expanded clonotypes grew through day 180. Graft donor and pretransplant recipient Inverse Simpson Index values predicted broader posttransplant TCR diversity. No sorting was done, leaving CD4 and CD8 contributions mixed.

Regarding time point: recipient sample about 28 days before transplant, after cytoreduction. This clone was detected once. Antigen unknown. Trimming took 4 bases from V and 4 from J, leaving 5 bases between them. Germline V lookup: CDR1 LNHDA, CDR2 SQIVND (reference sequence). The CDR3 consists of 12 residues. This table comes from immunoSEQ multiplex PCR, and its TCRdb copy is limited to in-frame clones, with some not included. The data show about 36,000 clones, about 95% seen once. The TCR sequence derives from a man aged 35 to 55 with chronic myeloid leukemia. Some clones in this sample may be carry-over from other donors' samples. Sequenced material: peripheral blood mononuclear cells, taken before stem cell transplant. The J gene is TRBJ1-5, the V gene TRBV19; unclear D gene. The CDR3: CASSTGNQPQHF. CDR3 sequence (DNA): TGTGCCAGTAGTACTGGAAATCAGCCCCAGCATTTT.